Sequencing of this TCR beta chain was carried out in a study of T cell responses to AZD1222 COVID-19 vaccine. Study-level findings and limits: Once two AZD1222 doses were given, Spike-specific TCR breadth and depth went up. Dominant CD4 TCR responses targeted spike regions 160-218 and 743-854. At baseline, seropositivity was found in only a handful of AZD1222 recipients.

The CDR3 has 15 residues. Looked up from germline, CDR1 is PRHDT and CDR2 is FYEKMQ (reference sequence). Trimming cost V 6 bases and J 0 bases, with 12 bases left between them. A note on this clone: The antigen remains undetermined.

TCRdb keeps only in-frame clones here, not all; method: immunoSEQ multiplex PCR. The profile shows 69,000 or so clones, 70% to 90% of them singletons. This TCR was sampled from an adult who received the AZD1222 COVID-19 vaccine. This chain connects TRBV13 to TRBJ2-1; D remains unclear. The starting material was peripheral blood, obtained 28 days after the second AZD1222 dose. The CDR3 DNA sequence: TGTGCCAGCAGTTCCAGGCTGAGCTCCTACAATGAGCAGTTCTTC. It is translated as CASSSRLSSYNEQFF. Based on the CDR3 plus reference TRBV13 and TRBJ2-1, the full variable domain is AAGVIQSPRHLIKEKRETATLKCYPIPRHDTVYWYQQGPGQDPQFLISFYEKMQSDKGSIPDRFSAQQFSDYHSELNMSSLELGDSALYFCASSSRLSSYNEQFFGPGTRLTVL.